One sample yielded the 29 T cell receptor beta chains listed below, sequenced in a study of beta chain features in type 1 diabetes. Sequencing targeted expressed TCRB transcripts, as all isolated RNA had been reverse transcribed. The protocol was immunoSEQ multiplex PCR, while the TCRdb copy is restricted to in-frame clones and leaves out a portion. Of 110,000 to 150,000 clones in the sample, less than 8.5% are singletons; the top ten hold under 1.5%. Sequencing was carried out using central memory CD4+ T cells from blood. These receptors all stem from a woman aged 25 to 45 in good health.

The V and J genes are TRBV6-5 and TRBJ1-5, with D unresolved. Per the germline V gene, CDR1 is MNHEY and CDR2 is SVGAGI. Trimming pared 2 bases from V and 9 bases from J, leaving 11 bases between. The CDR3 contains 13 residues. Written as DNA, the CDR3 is TGTGCCAGCAGTTACCGGTGGCCAGGGCCCCAGCATTTT. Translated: CASSYRWPGPQHF.

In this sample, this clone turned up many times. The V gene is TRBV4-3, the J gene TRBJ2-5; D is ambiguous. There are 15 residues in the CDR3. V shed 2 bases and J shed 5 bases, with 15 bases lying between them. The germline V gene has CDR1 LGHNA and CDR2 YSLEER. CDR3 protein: CASSQTRLGLETQYF. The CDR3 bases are TGCGCCAGCAGCCAAACCCGACTTGGGTTGGAGACCCAGTACTTC.

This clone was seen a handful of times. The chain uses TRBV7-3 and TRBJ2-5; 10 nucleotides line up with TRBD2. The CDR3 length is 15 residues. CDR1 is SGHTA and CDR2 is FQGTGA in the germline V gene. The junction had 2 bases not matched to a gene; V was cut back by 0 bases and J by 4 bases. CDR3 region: CASSLTSGRGETQYF. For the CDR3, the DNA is TGTGCCAGCAGCTTAACGAGCGGGAGGGGAGAGACCCAGTACTTC.

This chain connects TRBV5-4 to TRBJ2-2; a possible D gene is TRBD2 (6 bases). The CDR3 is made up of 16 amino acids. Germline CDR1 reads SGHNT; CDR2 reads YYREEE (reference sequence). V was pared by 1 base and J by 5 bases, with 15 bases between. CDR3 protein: CASSLFGRRGTGELFF. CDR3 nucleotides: TGTGCCAGCAGCTTGTTTGGGCGCCGGGGGACCGGGGAGCTGTTTTTT.

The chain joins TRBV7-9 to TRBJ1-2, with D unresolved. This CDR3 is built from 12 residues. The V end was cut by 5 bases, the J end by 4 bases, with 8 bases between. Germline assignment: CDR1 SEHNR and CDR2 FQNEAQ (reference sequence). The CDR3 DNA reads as TGTGCCAGCAGCGCAGAACGCTATGGCTACACCTTC. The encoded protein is CASSAERYGYTF.

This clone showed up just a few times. The CDR3 DNA reads as TGTGCCAGCAGCTTAATGCAGGGCCGCCAAGAGACCCAGTACTTC. Its protein is CASSLMQGRQETQYF. The rearrangement joins TRBV7-9 to TRBJ2-5; perhaps TRBD1 as D (5 bases). Trimming cost V 2 bases and J 1 base, with 11 bases left between them. The CDR3 length is 15 residues. CDR1 is SEHNR, CDR2 FQNEAQ, per germline (reference sequence).

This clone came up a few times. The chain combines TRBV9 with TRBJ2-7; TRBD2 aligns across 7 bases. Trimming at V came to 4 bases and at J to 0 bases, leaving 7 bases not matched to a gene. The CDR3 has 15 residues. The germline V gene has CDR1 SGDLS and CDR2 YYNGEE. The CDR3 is CASSLGGGDSYEQYF. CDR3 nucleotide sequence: TGTGCCAGCAGCCTCGGCGGGGGAGACTCCTACGAGCAGTACTTC. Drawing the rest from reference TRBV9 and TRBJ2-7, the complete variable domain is DSGVTQTPKHLITATGQRVTLRCSPRSGDLSVYWYQQSLDQGLQFLIQYYNGEERAKGNILERFSAQQFPDLHSELNLSSLELGDSALYFCASSLGGGDSYEQYFGPGTRLTVT.

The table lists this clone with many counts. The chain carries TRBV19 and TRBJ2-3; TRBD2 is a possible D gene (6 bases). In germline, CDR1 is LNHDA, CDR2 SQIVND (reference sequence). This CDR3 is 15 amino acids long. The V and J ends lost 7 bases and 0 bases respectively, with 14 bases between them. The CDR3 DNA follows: TGTGCCAGTAACCTCGGACTAACCAGCACAGATACGCAGTATTTT. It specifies CASNLGLTSTDTQYF.

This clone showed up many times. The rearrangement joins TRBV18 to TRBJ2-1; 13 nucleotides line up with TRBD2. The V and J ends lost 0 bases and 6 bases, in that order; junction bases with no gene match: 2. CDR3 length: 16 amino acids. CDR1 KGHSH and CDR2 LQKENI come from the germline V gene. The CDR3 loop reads CASSPPLAGGLNEQFF. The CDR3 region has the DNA TGTGCCAGCTCACCACCACTAGCGGGAGGGCTCAATGAGCAGTTCTTC.

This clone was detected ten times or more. CDR3 region: CASSRGLGTEQFF. CDR3 coding DNA: TGTGCCAGCAGCCGCGGACTAGGGACTGAGCAGTTCTTC. V usage is TRBV14 and J usage is TRBJ2-1, with 7 bases that match TRBD2. CDR1 and CDR2 (germline): SGHDN, FVKESK. The CDR3 runs 13 residues. J lost 9 bases, V lost 4 bases, and 6 bases had no gene match.

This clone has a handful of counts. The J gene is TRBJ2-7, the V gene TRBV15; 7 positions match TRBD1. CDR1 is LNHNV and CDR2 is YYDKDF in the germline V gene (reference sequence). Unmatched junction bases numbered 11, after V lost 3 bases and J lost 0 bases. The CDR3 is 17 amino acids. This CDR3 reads CATSRPTTGPSSYEQYF. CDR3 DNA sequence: TGTGCCACCAGCAGGCCGACGACAGGGCCCAGCTCCTACGAGCAGTACTTC.

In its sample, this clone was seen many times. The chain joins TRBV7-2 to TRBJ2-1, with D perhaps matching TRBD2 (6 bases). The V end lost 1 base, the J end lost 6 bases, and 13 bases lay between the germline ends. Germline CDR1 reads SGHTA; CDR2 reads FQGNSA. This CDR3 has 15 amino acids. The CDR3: CASSLEAGRLNEQFF. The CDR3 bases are TGTGCCAGCAGCTTAGAGGCGGGACGACTCAATGAGCAGTTCTTC. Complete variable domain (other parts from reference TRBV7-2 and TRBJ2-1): GAGVSQSPSNKVTEKGKDVELRCDPISGHTALYWYRQSLGQGLEFLIYFQGNSAPDKSGLPSDRFSAERTGGSVSTLTIQRTQQEDSAVYLCASSLEAGRLNEQFFGPGTRLTVL.

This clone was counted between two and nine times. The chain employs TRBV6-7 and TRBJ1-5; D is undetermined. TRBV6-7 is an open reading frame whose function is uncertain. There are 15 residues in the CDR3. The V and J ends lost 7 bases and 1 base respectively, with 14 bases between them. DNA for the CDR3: TGTGCCAGCACTCTCACCAGGCTAAGCAATCAGCCCCAGCATTTT. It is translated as CASTLTRLSNQPQHF.

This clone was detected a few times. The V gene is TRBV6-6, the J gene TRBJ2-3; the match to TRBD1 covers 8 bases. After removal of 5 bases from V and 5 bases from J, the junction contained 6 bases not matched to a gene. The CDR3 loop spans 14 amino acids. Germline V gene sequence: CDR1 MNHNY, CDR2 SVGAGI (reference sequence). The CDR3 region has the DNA TGTGCCAGCAGTCCGGGACAGGAGGTAGATACGCAGTATTTT. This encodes CASSPGQEVDTQYF.

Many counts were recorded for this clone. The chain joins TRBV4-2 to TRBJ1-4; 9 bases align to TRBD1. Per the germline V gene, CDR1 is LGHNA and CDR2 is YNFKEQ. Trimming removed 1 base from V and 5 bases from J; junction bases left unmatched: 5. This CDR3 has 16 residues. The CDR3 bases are TGTGCCAGCAGCCAAGGGCCGGGGACAGGGAATGAAAAACTGTTTTTT. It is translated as CASSQGPGTGNEKLFF.

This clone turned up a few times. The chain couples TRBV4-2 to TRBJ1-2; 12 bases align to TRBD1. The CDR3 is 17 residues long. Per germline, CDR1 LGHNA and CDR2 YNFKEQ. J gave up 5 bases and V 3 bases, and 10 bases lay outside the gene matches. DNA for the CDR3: TGTGCCAGCAGCCATCCCGGGACAGGGGGCGCATGGTATGGCTACACCTTC. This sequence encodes CASSHPGTGGAWYGYTF.

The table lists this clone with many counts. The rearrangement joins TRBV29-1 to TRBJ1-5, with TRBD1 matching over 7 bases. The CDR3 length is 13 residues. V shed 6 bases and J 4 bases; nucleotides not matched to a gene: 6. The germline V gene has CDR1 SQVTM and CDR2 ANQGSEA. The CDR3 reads CSVADRLNQPQHF. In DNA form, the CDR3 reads TGCAGCGTCGCGGACAGGTTAAATCAGCCCCAGCATTTT.

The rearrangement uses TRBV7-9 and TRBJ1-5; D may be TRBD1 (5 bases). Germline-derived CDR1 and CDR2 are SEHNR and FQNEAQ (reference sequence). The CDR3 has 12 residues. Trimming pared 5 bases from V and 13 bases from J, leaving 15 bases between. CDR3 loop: CASSNTGDVQHF. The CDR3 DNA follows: TGTGCCAGCAGCAATACAGGTGACGTTCAGCATTTT.

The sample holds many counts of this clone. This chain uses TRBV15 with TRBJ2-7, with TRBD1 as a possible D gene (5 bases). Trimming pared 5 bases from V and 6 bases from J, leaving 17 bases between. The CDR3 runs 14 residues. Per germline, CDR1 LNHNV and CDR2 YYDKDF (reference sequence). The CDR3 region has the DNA TGTGCCACCAGCGGTGGGGCGGTGAAAGGCGAGCAGTACTTC. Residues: CATSGGAVKGEQYF.

CDR3 amino acids: CASSKSREENTIYF. The CDR3 coding sequence is TGTGCCAGCAGCAAATCCAGGGAGGAAAACACCATATATTTT. This sequence joins TRBV7-2 and TRBJ1-3, with D tentatively TRBD1 (5 bases). The germline gives CDR1 SGHTA, CDR2 FQGNSA. The CDR3 sequence is 14 residues long. Trimming removed 5 bases from V and 6 bases from J, with 14 bases in between.

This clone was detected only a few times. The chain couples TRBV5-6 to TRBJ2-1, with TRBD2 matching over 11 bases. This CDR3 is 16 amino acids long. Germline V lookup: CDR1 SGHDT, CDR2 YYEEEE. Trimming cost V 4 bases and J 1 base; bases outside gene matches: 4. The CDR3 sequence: CASSRTSGSSYNEQFF. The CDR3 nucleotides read TGTGCCAGCAGCCGCACTAGCGGGAGTTCCTACAATGAGCAGTTCTTC.

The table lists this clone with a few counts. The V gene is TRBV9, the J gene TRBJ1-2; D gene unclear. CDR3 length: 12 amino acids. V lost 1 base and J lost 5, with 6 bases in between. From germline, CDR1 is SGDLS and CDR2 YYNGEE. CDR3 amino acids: CASSVPPYGYTF. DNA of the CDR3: TGTGCCAGCAGCGTACCCCCGTATGGCTACACCTTC.

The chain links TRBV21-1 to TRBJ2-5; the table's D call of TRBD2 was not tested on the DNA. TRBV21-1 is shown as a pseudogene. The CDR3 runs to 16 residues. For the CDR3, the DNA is TGTGCCAGCAGCAAAGTTCGGAGTCCTACCGGAGAGACCCAGTACTTC. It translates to CASSKVRSPTGETQYF.

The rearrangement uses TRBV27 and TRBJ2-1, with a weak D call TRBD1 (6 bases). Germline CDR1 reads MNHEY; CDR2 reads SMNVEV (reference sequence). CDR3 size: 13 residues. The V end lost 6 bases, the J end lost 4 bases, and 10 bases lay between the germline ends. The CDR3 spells CASRVQGYNEQFF. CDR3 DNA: TGTGCCAGCAGGGTTCAGGGGTACAATGAGCAGTTCTTC.

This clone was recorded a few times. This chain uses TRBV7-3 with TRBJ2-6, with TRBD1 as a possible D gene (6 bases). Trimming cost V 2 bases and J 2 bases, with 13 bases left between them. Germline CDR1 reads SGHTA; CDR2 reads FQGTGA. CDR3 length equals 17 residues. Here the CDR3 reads CASSLHARGTGANVLTF. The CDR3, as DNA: TGTGCCAGCAGCTTACATGCCAGGGGAACTGGGGCCAACGTCCTGACTTTC.

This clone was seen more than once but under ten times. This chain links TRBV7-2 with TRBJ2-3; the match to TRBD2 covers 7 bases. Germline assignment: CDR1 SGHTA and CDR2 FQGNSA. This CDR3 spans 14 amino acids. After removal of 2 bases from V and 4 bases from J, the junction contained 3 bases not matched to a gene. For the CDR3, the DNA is TGTGCCAGCAGCTTAACTAGCGTGTCAGATACGCAGTATTTT. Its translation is CASSLTSVSDTQYF.

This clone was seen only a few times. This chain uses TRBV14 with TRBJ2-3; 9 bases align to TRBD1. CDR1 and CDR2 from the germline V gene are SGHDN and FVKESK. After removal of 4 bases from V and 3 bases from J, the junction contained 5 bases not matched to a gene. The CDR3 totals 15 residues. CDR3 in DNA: TGTGCCAGCAGCCCCTGGACAGGGGTAACAGATACGCAGTATTTT. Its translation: CASSPWTGVTDTQYF.

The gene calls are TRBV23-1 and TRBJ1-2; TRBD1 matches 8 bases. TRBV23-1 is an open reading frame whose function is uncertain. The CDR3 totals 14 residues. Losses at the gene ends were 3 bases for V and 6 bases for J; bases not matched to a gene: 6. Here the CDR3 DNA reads TGCGCCAGCAGTCAGGACAGGGACATCGATGGCTACACCTTC. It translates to CASSQDRDIDGYTF.

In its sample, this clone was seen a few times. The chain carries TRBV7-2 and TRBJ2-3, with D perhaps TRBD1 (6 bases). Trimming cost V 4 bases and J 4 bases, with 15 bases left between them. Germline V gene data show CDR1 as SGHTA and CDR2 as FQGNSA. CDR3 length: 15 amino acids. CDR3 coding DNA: TGTGCCAGCAGCTCGGGACACCTTTATTCAGATACGCAGTATTTT. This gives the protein CASSSGHLYSDTQYF.